This entry features one T cell receptor (beta chain) sequence. Investigators made cDNA in eight separate reactions per sample. One entry per CDR3 protein, without DNA, is what TCRdb gives after re-calling the 5' RACE reads. The ten top clones account for approximately 2%, within a sample of fewer than 350,000 distinct CDR3 sequences. The data were taken from a study of monozygotic twins with inflammatory bowel disease. Germline V CDR1 and CDR2: SGHTA, FQGNSA. This CDR3 has 13 amino acids. The specimen sequenced was blood. This clonotype was sampled from a human donor with ulcerative colitis or Crohn's disease, or a healthy co-twin of an affected twin (not recorded which). J is TRBJ2-7 and V is TRBV7-2; TCRdb gives TRBD2 as the D gene, but with no DNA this cannot be confirmed. CDR3 region: CASSLAGRSEQYF.